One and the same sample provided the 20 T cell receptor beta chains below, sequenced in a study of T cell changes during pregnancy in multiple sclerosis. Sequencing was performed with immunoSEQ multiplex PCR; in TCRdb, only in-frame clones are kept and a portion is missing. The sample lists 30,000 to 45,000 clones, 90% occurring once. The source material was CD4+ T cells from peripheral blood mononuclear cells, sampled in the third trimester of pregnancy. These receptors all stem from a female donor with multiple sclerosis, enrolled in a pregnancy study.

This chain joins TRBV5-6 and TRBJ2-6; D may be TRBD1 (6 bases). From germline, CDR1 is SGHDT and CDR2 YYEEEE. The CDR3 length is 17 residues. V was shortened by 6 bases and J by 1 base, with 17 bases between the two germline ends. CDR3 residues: CASILTPQGSGANVLTF. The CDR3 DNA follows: TGTGCCAGCATTTTGACCCCCCAGGGGTCTGGGGCCAACGTCCTGACTTTC.

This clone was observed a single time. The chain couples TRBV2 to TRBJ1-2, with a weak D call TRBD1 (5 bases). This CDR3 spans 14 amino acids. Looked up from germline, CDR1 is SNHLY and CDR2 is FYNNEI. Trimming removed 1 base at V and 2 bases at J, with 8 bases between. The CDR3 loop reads CASSEVAGNYGYTF. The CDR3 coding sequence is TGTGCCAGCAGTGAAGTGGCAGGGAACTATGGCTACACCTTC.

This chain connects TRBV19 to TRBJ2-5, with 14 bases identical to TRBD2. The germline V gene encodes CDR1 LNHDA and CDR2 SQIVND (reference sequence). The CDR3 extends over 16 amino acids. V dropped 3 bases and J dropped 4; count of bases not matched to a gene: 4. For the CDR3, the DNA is TGTGCCAGTAGTATTCAAGGGACTAGCGGGAGAGAGACCCAGTACTTC. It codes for CASSIQGTSGRETQYF.

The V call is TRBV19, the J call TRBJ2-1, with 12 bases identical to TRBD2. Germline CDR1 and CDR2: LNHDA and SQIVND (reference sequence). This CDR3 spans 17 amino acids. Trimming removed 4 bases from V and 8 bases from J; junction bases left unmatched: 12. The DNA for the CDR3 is TGTGCCAGTAGTAGAGTTTCTAGCGGGAGGGCCTTCGATGAGCAGTTCTTC. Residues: CASSRVSSGRAFDEQFF.

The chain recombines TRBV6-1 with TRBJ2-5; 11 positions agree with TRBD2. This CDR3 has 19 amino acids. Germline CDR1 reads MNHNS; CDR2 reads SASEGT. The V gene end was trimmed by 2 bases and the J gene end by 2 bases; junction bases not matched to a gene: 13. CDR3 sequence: CASSERLVRTSGHQETQYF. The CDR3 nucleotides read TGTGCCAGCAGTGAAAGACTTGTCAGGACTAGCGGGCATCAAGAGACCCAGTACTTC.

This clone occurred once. The CDR3 bases are TGCAGCGTTGAGGCACAATCAGGGGGCCTTGGCTACACCTTC. Translating gives CSVEAQSGGLGYTF. The chain has TRBV29-1 and TRBJ1-2; 8 bases agree with TRBD1. This CDR3 spans 14 amino acids. Losses at the gene ends were 3 bases for V and 7 bases for J; bases not matched to a gene: 10. The V gene's germline CDR1 is SQVTM and CDR2 ANQGSEA.

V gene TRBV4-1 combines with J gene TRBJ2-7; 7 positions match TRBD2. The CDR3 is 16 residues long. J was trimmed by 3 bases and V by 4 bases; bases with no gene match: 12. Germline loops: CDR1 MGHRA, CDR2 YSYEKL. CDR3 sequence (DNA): TGCGCCAGCAGCCTCTGGGACCGGGACTACGGCTACGAGCAGTACTTC. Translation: CASSLWDRDYGYEQYF.

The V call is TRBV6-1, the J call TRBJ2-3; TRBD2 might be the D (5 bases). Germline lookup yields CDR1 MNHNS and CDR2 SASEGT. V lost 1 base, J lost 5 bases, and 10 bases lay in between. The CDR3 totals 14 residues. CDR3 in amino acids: CASSEGGAEDTQYF. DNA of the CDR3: TGTGCCAGCAGTGAAGGGGGAGCGGAAGATACGCAGTATTTT.

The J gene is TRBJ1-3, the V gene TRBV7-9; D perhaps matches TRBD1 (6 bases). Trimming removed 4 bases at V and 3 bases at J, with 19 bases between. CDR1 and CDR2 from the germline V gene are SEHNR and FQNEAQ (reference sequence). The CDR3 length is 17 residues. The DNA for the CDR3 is TGTGCCAGCAGCTCTTACGGGGGGACAAGGGGTGGAAACACCATATATTTT. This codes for CASSSYGGTRGGNTIYF. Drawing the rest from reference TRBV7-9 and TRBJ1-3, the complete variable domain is DTGVSQNPRHKITKRGQNVTFRCDPISEHNRLYWYRQTLGQGPEFLTYFQNEAQLEKSRLLSDRFSAERPKGSFSTLEIQRTEQGDSAMYLCASSSYGGTRGGNTIYFGEGSWLTVV.

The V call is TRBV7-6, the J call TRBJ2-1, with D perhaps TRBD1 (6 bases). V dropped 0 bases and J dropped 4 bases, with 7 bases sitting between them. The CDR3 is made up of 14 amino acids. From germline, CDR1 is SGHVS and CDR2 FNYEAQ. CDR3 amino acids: CASSLAGAYNEQFF. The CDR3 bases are TGTGCCAGCAGCTTAGCGGGGGCATACAATGAGCAGTTCTTC.

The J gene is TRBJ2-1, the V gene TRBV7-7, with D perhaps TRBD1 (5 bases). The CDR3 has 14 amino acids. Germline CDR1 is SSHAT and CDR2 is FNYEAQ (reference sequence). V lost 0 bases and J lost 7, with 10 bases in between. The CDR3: CASSLAGVRNEQFF. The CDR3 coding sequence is TGTGCCAGCAGCTTAGCAGGGGTGAGGAATGAGCAGTTCTTC.

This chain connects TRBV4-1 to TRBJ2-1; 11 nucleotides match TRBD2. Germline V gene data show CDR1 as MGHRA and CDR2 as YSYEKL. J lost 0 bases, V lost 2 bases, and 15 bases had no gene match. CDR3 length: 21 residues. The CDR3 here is CASSQSSPGLAAPVSYNEQFF. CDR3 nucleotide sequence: TGCGCCAGCAGCCAAAGTTCCCCGGGACTAGCGGCTCCCGTCTCCTACAATGAGCAGTTCTTC.

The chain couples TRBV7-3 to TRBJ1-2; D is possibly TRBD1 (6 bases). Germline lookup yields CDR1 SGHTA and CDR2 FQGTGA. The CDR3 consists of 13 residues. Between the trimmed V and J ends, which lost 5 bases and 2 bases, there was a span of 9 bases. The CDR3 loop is CASSQGQNYGYTF. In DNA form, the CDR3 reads TGTGCCAGCAGCCAGGGGCAAAACTATGGCTACACCTTC.

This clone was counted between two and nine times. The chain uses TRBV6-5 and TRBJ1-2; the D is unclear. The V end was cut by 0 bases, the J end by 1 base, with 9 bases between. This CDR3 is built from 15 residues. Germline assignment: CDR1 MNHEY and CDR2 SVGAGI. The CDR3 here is CASSYSFRGNYGYTF. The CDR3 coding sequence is TGTGCCAGCAGTTACTCGTTTCGGGGTAACTATGGCTACACCTTC.

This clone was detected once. Here the CDR3 DNA reads TGTGCCAGCAGTACGGGATTTTTCCGAAACACTGAAGCTTTCTTT. Encoded protein: CASSTGFFRNTEAFF. The chain uses TRBV6-5 and TRBJ1-1; the D is unclear. The CDR3 contains 15 residues. The V and J ends lost 5 bases and 2 bases respectively, with 15 bases between them. The germline gives CDR1 MNHEY, CDR2 SVGAGI.

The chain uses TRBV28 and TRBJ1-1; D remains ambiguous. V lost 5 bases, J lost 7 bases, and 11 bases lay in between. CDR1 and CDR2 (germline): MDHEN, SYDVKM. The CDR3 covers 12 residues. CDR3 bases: TGTGCCAGCAGTCCTCTCGAGCGTGAAGCTTTCTTT. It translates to CASSPLEREAFF.

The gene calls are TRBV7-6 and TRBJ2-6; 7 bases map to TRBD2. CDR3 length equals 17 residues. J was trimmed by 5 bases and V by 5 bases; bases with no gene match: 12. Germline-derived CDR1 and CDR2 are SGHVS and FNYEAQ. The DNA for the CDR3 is TGTGCCAGCAGCCGAAGCCGGGGAGGGGCCTGGGCCAACGTCCTGACTTTC. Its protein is CASSRSRGGAWANVLTF.

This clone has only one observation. The CDR3 spells CASSPLGTEETQYF. In nucleotides, the CDR3 is TGTGCCAGCTCACCGTTGGGGACAGAAGAGACCCAGTACTTC. The V gene is TRBV18, the J gene TRBJ2-5; TRBD1 aligns across 7 bases. V trimming: 3 bases; J trimming: 3 bases; junction bases outside the gene matches: 4. This CDR3 region has 14 residues. Germline lookup yields CDR1 KGHSH and CDR2 LQKENI.

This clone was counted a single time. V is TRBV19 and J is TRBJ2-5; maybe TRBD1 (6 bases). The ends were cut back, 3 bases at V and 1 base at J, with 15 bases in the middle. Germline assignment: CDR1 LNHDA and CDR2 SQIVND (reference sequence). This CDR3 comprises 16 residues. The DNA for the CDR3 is TGTGCCAGTAGTATCAATCCGGGACATAGCCAAGAGACCCAGTACTTC. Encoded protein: CASSINPGHSQETQYF.

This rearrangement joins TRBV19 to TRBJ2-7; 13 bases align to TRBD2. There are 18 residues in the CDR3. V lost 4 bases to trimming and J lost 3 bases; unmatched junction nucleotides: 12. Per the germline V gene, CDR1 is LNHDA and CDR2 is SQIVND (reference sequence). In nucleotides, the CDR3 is TGTGCCAGTAGTAGGGGGACTAGCGGGACGAACTCCTTCTACGAGCAGTACTTC. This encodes CASSRGTSGTNSFYEQYF.